This TCR beta chain was recovered during a study of T cell responses to AZD1222 COVID-19 vaccine (dated by TCRdb to the early 2020s). Notes on the research overall: TCR sequencing was performed for 230 to 250 trial participants, of whom about 200 were given two doses of AZD1222 and 26 were given two doses of MenACWY control vaccine. Enrollment into the trials was organized by age into subgroups of 18-55, 56-69 and 70-plus years, and those subgroups contained roughly 140, 27 and 60 TCR-sequenced participants, respectively. Study-wide conclusions, independent of this receptor: In the small 56-69-year group, the increase in depth fell short of significance, most likely because of low power. Spike-specific TCR breadth and depth rose significantly after two AZD1222 doses compared with day 0 and with MenACWY recipients. Reportedly, close to half of the unique spike-specific TCRs recognized epitopes lying outside the regions that are mutated in the B.1.351 and B.1.1.7 variants. Participants were mostly white British, with more females than males. The authors suggested clonal diversity may have been underestimated. Conclusions about previously exposed vaccinees are limited, since just six or seven AZD1222 recipients were seropositive for SARS-CoV-2 at baseline. Vaccine-associated CD4 TCRs spanned the whole spike protein, with dominant responses in regions 160-218 and 743-854. No day 14 peak-response samples were available, so repertoires were characterized only after the peak T cell response.

The time point label, read with the paper, signifies: about 28 days (+/-7) after the second vaccine dose. The treatment or condition label for this specimen denotes: meningococcal conjugate vaccine given as trial control. Samples from vaccinated people were obtained from the UK trials COV001 and COV002, which included a single-blind randomized controlled phase 2/3 trial of AZD1222 (ChAdOx1 nCoV-19) in healthy adults. For TCRbeta chain sequencing, PBMC samples were collected from trial participants at day 0 and at day 28 after the second dose. Details on this clone: Which antigen it targets is not known. Base qualities are not at hand, and no much larger clone is one base apart.

CDR1 and CDR2 are drawn from the germline V gene: MDHEN, SYDVKM. V trim: 2 bases; J trim: 6 bases; unmatched bases: 1. Its CDR3 holds 14 amino acids, cysteine through phenylalanine. Solely the CDR3 DNA is kept, with 42 bases framed from the first base. The CDR3 regions of human TCRbeta chains were analyzed by immunosequencing. In the paper's pipeline: TCRs in the repertoires were matched against a reference library of SARS-CoV-2-specific TCRs that had been generated with the MIRA antigen-specificity platform. Breadth was defined as the fraction of unique TCRs that were SARS-CoV-2-associated. Depth was defined as the fraction of total T cells that were SARS-CoV-2-associated. Using the MIRA data, every spike-specific TCR was mapped to the spike region that the TCR reacted to and assigned to either a CD4 or a CD8 class. Log10-transformed breadth and depth values were compared by one-way ANOVA with Sidak's multiple comparisons tests. The source is immuneACCESS, and TCRdb retained only in-frame sequences with V and J called. Part of the clones is not carried over; for the studies checked, unresolved V genes explain less than half of this, and the remainder is unexplained. From that table come the V and J calls and clone size; the DNA was used to work out D and trimming. This sample gives approximately 150,000 clones in total; approximately 86% of them show up just once. Of the sample, roughly 5.4% falls within the top ten clones.

The V and J genes are TRBV28 and TRBJ1-6; the central 7 bases match TRBD1. The source was peripheral blood, collected 28 days after the second dose of the MenACWY control vaccine. This receptor was obtained from an adult who received the MenACWY meningococcal vaccine as a control. At the DNA level, the sequence is TGTGCCAGCAGTTTAGCAGGGGGTAATTCACCCCTCCACTTT. Translated, this is CASSLAGGNSPLHF.